This T cell receptor beta chain was recorded in a study of regulatory T cells in long-lasting Graves disease. The CDR3 is 13 residues long. Germline assignment: CDR1 LNHDA and CDR2 SQIVND (reference sequence). The junction had 6 bases not matched to a gene; V was cut back by 6 bases and J by 7 bases. This sample's time point: newly diagnosed GD, antithyroid drugs for less than 3 months. Construction of the TCR library relied on RNA isolated from PBMCs. The table lists this clonotype with a few counts. Through Arm-PCR of CDR3 regions and iRepertoire HTBI primers, TCR beta libraries were built. In TCRdb, the multiplex PCR reads were re-called with MiXCR into one record per CDR3 protein. The sample records about 220,000 distinct CDR3 sequences, roughly 19% being singletons. These same data were also listed under a study on T cells in Graves' hyperthyroidism and ophthalmopathy. That work contributes: Most thyroid clonotypes that were expanded above 0.001 also turned up in blood.

This TCR derives from a woman aged 25 to 45 with Graves disease. Sequenced material: peripheral blood mononuclear cells (PBMCs), taken at new diagnosis, from a patient treated with antithyroid drugs. The chain is built from TRBV19 and TRBJ1-1; the match to TRBD1 covers 9 bases. The CDR3 nucleotides are TGTGCCAGTAGCCTACAGGGGGCTAGTGAAGCTTTCTTT. This gives the protein CASSLQGASEAFF.